Listed below are T cell receptor beta chains from one sample, sequenced in a study of CD8 T cells in Susac syndrome. TCRdb recomputed calls from the immunoSEQ multiplex PCR reads with MiXCR, one row per CDR3 protein. The sample includes 150,000 to 200,000 distinct CDR3 sequences, around 94% of them seen just once. Sequenced input: CD4+ T cells from PBMCs. The receptors stem from a human donor in good health. Each CDR3 is given with its conserved first and last residue.

v_call | cdr3_aa
TRBV7-2 | CASSLGLYNEQFF
TRBV5-1 | CASSRQGDGTEAFF
TRBV3-1 | CASSHGTAYEQYF
TRBV29-1 | CSVGGASDTQYF
TRBV6-6 | CASSPQQPQHF
TRBV7-3 | CASSLATTDTQYF
TRBV28 | CASSLRGSSYNEQFF
TRBV5-1 | CASSVGNRTSYNEQFF
TRBV13 | CASSLGQYYNEQFF
TRBV6-2/TRBV6-3 | CASRPSSGGYNEQFF
TRBV6-6 | CASSYSRDTNSYEQYF
TRBV5-4 | CASSSRLAGTETQYF
TRBV4-2 | CASSQTGANVLTF
TRBV11-2 | CASSPGNRGNIQYF
TRBV2 | CASTSSGNEQFF
TRBV30 | CAWNGGQSYEQYF
TRBV30 | CAWSTQGSGVNVLTF
TRBV25-1 | CASRGDRGLYEQYF
TRBV7-2 | CASRGNTGELFF
TRBV12-3/TRBV12-4 | CASSFALGTEAFF
TRBV12-3/TRBV12-4 | CASSLMAAVYEQYF
TRBV7-2 | CASSTRAPEAFF
TRBV20-1 | CSARATVRGEQYF
TRBV6-2/TRBV6-3 | CASSVGGRTEAFF
TRBV30 | CASGPFGSSPLHF
TRBV7-2 | CASSLMFTDTQYF
TRBV20-1 | CSARGSGGPSYNEQFF
TRBV20-1 | CSARVLGTTDTQYF
TRBV30 | CAWNAGLTEAFF
TRBV29-1 | CSVIQGVTEAFF
TRBV15 | CATSRTGTAFGEQYF
TRBV24-1 | CATSELTGGGYYGYTF
TRBV3-1 | CASSQDPDYNSPLHF
TRBV7-9 | CASSLPLRGGLYNEQFF
TRBV6-5 | CASRRTSLETQYF
TRBV9 | CASSVGRTSNSPLHF
TRBV20-1 | CSARLAGGGQETQYF
TRBV7-2 | CASSPGLAGSFGTQYF
TRBV3-1 | CASSQDGWSNSPLHF
TRBV6-1 | CASSDSHSPLHF
TRBV28 | CASSSDRGSANEKLFF
TRBV5-6 | CASSRSRDRHYNEQFF
TRBV27 | CASSDNQPQHF
TRBV9 | CASSVSSGVSDTQYF
TRBV20-1 | CSARDLGVSGSNQPQHF
TRBV7-6 | CASSLDLFRRAILDNEQFF
TRBV4-3 | CASSQAGQLSYGYTF
TRBV28 | CASSASGSSYEQYF
TRBV29-1 | CSVAGNSNQPQHF
TRBV12-3/TRBV12-4 | CASSLPGAPFSGANVLTF
TRBV12-3/TRBV12-4 | CASSLGARGQPQHF